The clone carrying this TCR beta chain has just one count. Trimming took 8 bases from V and 7 from J, leaving 18 bases between them. The germline gives CDR1 MNHNS, CDR2 SASEGT. The length of the CDR3 is 14 residues. Both 60 Vbeta primers and 13 Jbeta primers went into the PCR. The protocol was immunoSEQ multiplex PCR, while the TCRdb copy is restricted to in-frame clones and leaves out a portion. The sample has 150,000 to 200,000 clones, more than 65% seen once. This sample is part of a study of cytomegalovirus exposure and HLA in healthy donors. Looking at the study overall: Out of approximately 170 million T cells, an earlier analysis found 117 million unique TCR beta sequences in total.

When sampled, the donors appeared nominally healthy, though they likely had unrecorded immune exposures. The chain recombines TRBV6-1 with TRBJ1-5; tentatively, D is TRBD1 (5 bases). This sequence originates from a woman aged 25 to 45 in good health and CMV-seronegative. The sequenced sample consisted of PBMCs. The CDR3 DNA follows: TGTGCCAGCGCGCCGGGGGGGGGAAGCCAGCCCCAGCATTTT. Its translation: CASAPGGGSQPQHF.